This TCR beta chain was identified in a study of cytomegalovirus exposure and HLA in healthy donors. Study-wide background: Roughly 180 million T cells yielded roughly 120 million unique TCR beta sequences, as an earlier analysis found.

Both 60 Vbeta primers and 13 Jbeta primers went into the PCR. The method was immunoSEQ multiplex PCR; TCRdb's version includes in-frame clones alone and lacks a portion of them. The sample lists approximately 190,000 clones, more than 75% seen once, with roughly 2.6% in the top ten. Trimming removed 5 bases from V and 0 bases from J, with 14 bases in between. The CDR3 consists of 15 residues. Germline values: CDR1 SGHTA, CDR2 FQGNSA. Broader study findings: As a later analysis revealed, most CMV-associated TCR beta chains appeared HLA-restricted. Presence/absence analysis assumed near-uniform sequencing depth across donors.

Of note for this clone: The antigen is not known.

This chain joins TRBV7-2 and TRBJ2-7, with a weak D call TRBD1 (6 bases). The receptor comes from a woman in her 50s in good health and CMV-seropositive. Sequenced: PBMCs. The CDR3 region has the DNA TGTGCCAGCAGCCCTCGGTCAGGGGACTCCTACGAGCAGTACTTC. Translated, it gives CASSPRSGDSYEQYF.